Each of the 3 T cell receptor beta chains below was sequenced from the same sample in a study of blood T cell repertoires in COVID-19. TCRdb keeps only in-frame clones here, not all; method: immunoSEQ multiplex PCR. Of tens of thousands of clones detected, about 83% appear once; the ten largest clones hold 16%. Sequencing was performed on peripheral blood. Receptor source: a middle-aged man with acute or convalescent COVID-19.

The chain uses TRBV19 and TRBJ1-1; D call uncertain. The V end lost 5 bases, the J end lost 9 bases, and 16 bases lay between the germline ends. The CDR3 totals 13 residues. The germline V gene has CDR1 LNHDA and CDR2 SQIVND (reference sequence). The CDR3 nucleotides read TGTGCCAGTAGTGTACAGACACCCGGAAAAGCTTTCTTT. Its protein is CASSVQTPGKAFF.

This rearrangement joins TRBV2 to TRBJ2-2; D ambiguous. The CDR3 is 14 residues long. Trimming took off 4 bases at V and 2 bases at J, with 8 bases between the two ends. The V gene's germline CDR1 is SNHLY and CDR2 FYNNEI. The CDR3, as DNA: TGTGCCAGCAGTGTTTTCTCTAACACCGGGGAGCTGTTTTTT. Protein product: CASSVFSNTGELFF. The variable domain in full, completed from reference TRBV2 and TRBJ2-2, reads EPEVTQTPSHQVTQMGQEVILRCVPISNHLYFYWYRQILGQKVEFLVSFYNNEISEKSEIFDDQFSVERPDGSNFTLKIRSTKLEDSAMYFCASSVFSNTGELFFGEGSRLTVL.

The genes are TRBV19 and TRBJ1-1; the match to TRBD1 covers 9 bases. CDR1 and CDR2 (germline): LNHDA, SQIVND (reference sequence). With V trimmed by 6 bases and J by 0 bases, 2 bases remained unmatched. CDR3 size: 14 residues. CDR3 sequence: CASRGQGMNTEAFF. The CDR3 DNA reads TGTGCCAGTAGAGGACAGGGGATGAACACTGAAGCTTTCTTT.